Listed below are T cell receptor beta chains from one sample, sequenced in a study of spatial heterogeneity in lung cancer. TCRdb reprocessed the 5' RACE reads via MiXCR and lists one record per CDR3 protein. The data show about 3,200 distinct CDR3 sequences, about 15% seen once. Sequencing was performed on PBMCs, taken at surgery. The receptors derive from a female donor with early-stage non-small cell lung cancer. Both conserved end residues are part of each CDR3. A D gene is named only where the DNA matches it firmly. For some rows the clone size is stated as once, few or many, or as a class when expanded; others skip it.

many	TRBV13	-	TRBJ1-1	TGTGCCAGCAGCCCCAAAGAGGGGTACACTGAAGCTTTCTTT	CASSPKEGYTEAFF
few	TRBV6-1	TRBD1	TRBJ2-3	TGTGCCAGCACTTACCTCTTTGACAGGGAGAATAGCACAGATACGCAGTATTTT	CASTYLFDRENSTDTQYF
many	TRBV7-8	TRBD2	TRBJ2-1	TGTGCCAGCTCCCCAAGTCTAGCGGTAAGAAATGAGCAGTTCTTC	CASSPSLAVRNEQFF
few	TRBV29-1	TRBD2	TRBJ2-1	TGCAGCGCTGAGGGACTAGCGGGCAACCGCTCCTACAATGAGCAGTTCTTC	CSAEGLAGNRSYNEQFF
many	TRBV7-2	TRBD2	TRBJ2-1	TGTGCCAGCAGCTTAGGTGGCGGGAGCGCCTACAATGAGCAGTTCTTC	CASSLGGGSAYNEQFF
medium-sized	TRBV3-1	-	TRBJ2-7	TGTGCCAGCAGCCCGCGGACTACCATCTACGAGCAGTACTTC	CASSPRTTIYEQYF
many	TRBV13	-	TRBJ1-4	TGTGCCAGCAGCTTAGCCCGGGACCGACAATCCCCGGGGGATGAAAAACTGTTTTTT	CASSLARDRQSPGDEKLFF
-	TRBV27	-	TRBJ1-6	TGTGCCAGCAGTTTATCGGCAGGGTGGTCACCCCTCCACTTT	CASSLSAGWSPLHF
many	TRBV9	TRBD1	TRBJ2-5	TGTGCCAGCAGCGTAGCCAGTACCACCGGCAGGGGGATTGGAGAGACCCAGTACTTC	CASSVASTTGRGIGETQYF
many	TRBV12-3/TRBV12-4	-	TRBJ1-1	TGTGCCAGCAGTTTGGGTCTAAATGAAGCTTTCTTT	CASSLGLNEAFF
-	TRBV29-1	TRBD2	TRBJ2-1	TGCAGCATGAGCGGGAACACCAATGAGCAGTTCTTC	CSMSGNTNEQFF
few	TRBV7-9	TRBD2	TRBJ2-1	TGTGCCAGCAGCTTAGATAGCGGGGCTGTGCGTGGTAATGAGCAGTTCTTC	CASSLDSGAVRGNEQFF